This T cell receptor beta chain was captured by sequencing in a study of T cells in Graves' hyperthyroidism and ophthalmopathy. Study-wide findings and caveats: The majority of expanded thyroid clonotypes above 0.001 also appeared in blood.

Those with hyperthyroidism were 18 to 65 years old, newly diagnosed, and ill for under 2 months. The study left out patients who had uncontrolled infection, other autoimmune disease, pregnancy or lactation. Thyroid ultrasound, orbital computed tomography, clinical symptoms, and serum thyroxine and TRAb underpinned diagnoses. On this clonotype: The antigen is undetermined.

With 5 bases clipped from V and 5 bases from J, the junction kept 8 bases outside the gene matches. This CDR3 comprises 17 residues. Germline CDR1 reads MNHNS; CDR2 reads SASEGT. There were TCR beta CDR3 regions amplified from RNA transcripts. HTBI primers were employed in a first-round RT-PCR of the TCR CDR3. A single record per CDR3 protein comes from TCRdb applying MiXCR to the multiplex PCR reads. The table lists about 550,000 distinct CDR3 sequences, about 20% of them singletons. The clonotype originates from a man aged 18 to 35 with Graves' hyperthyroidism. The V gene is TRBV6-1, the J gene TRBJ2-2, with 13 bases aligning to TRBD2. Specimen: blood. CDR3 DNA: TGTGCCAGCAGTAAACTAGCGGGGGGGCCTGAGACCGGGGAGCTGTTTTTT. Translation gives CASSKLAGGPETGELFF.